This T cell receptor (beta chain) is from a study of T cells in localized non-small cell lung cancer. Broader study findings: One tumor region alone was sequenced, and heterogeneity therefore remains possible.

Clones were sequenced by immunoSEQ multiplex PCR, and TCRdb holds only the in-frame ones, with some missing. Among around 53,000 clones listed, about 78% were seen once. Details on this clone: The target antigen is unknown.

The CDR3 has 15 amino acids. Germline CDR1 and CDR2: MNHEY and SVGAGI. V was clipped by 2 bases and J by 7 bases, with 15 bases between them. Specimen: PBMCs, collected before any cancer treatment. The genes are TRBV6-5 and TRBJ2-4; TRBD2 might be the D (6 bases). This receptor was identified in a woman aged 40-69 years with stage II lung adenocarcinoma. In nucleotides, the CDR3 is TGTGCCAGCAGTTACGGTTCGGCGGGATCGAACATTCAGTACTTC. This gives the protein CASSYGSAGSNIQYF.